The 7 T cell receptor beta chains below come from one sample, sequenced in a study of blood T cell repertoires in COVID-19. Libraries were prepared by immunoSEQ multiplex PCR; TCRdb keeps only in-frame clonotypes and omits some of them. The sample shows around 130,000 clones, 90% of them seen only once. Sequencing was performed on peripheral blood. The source of these receptors is a woman of 80 years or more with acute or convalescent COVID-19.

This rearrangement joins TRBV7-2 to TRBJ2-5; TRBD1 is a possible D gene (6 bases). The V gene's germline CDR1 is SGHTA and CDR2 FQGNSA. V was pared by 5 bases and J by 5 bases, with 15 bases between. The CDR3 covers 14 residues. CDR3 region: CASSPRPQGETQYF. CDR3 nucleotide sequence: TGTGCCAGCAGCCCGCGGCCTCAGGGGGAGACCCAGTACTTC.

The rearrangement joins TRBV7-2 to TRBJ1-2, with 8 bases identical to TRBD1. There are 15 residues in the CDR3. V shed 6 bases and J 4 bases; nucleotides not matched to a gene: 10. Germline V gene lookup returns CDR1 SGHTA and CDR2 FQGNSA. As DNA, the CDR3 is TGTGCCAGCAGTTTAAGGGACAGGAGTTTCTATGGCTACACCTTC. Translating gives CASSLRDRSFYGYTF.

V gene TRBV7-6 combines with J gene TRBJ2-2; 7 bases fit TRBD1. This CDR3 contains 16 residues. Germline assignment: CDR1 SGHVS and CDR2 FNYEAQ. V was pared by 5 bases and J by 4 bases, with 10 bases of the junction left unmatched. The CDR3 reads CASSPTGALSTGELFF. The CDR3 DNA sequence: TGTGCCAGCAGCCCAACAGGGGCCCTTAGCACCGGGGAGCTGTTTTTT.

This clone was counted only a few times. The V call is TRBV5-6, the J call TRBJ2-1; D unresolved. V was cut by 4 bases and J by 0 bases, with 11 bases left in between. This CDR3 is 15 amino acids long. CDR1 is SGHDT, CDR2 YYEEEE, per germline. This CDR3 is CASSQLKSSYNEQFF. DNA for the CDR3: TGTGCCAGCAGCCAACTTAAGAGCTCCTACAATGAGCAGTTCTTC.

V is TRBV6-2 or TRBV6-3 and J is TRBJ1-3; D call uncertain. The CDR3 sequence is 15 residues long. Germline CDR1 and CDR2: MNHEY and SVGEGT. Trimming stripped 5 bases from V and 4 bases from J, with 15 bases between. The CDR3 loop is CASSGGTSGGNTIYF. For the CDR3, the DNA is TGTGCCAGCAGTGGCGGTACATCGGGAGGAAACACCATATATTTT.

The J gene is TRBJ1-5, the V gene TRBV10-3; 10 nucleotides agree with TRBD1. CDR1 and CDR2 (germline): ENHRY, SYGVKD. This CDR3 has 15 amino acids. The junction had 4 bases not matched to a gene; V was cut back by 3 bases and J by 5 bases. CDR3: CAISDAGTGDQPQHF. The CDR3 coding sequence is TGTGCCATCAGTGATGCCGGGACAGGGGATCAGCCCCAGCATTTT.

The chain joins TRBV5-1 to TRBJ1-1, with 7 bases aligning to TRBD1. Germline CDR1 and CDR2: SGHRS and YFSETQ. With 0 bases clipped from V and 7 bases from J, the junction kept 6 bases outside the gene matches. The CDR3 is 14 residues long. The CDR3: CASSLAVGQVEAFF. DNA for the CDR3: TGCGCCAGCAGCTTGGCGGTCGGACAGGTTGAAGCTTTCTTT.